These T cell receptor beta chains were read from a single sample in a study of identical twins. In TCRdb, the 5' RACE reads were re-called with MiXCR into one record per CDR3 protein. Counted here are about 720,000 distinct CDR3 sequences, over 8.5% occurring once; the ten biggest clones make up roughly 0.9%. These data were likewise used in another study, on yellow fever vaccine responses in identical twins.

Material: PBMCs. These receptors came from a young woman in good health. Each CDR3 is given with its conserved first and last residue. The D gene is left open where the match is weak. Part of the rows lack a size; the others show once, few, many or a class for expanded clones.

TRBV24-1	-	TRBJ2-5	-	CATSDFASSQETQYF	TGTGCCACCAGTGATTTCGCTAGCTCTCAAGAGACCCAGTACTTC
TRBV6-2/TRBV6-3	few	TRBJ1-2	-	CASRTSLRTESSF	TGTGCCAGCAGGACATCTCTAAGGACAGAATCTTCCTTC
TRBV3-1	many	TRBJ2-2	-	CASSQVDTTGELFF	TGTGCCAGCAGCCAAGTTGACACCACCGGGGAGCTGTTTTTT
TRBV12-3/TRBV12-4	few	TRBJ2-3	TRBD2	CASSLAAGGRKGDTQYF	TGTGCCAGCAGTTTAGCAGCGGGAGGGAGGAAAGGAGATACGCAGTATTTT
TRBV9	-	TRBJ2-1	-	CASSVVVGSEQFF	TGTGCCAGCAGCGTAGTGGTGGGCTCCGAGCAGTTCTTC
TRBV12-3/TRBV12-4	many	TRBJ2-1	-	CASRPGDYNEQFF	TGTGCCAGCAGACCAGGGGATTACAATGAGCAGTTCTTC
TRBV6-1	few	TRBJ2-7	-	CASSDFARLVDEQYF	TGTGCCAGCAGTGACTTCGCGAGGCTAGTAGACGAGCAGTACTTC
TRBV3-1	few	TRBJ2-4	-	CASSPAGHQNIQYF	TGTGCCAGCAGCCCGGCGGGACACCAAAACATTCAGTACTTC
TRBV5-4	-	TRBJ1-2	TRBD1	CASSLAGTDGYTF	TGTGCCAGCAGCTTGGCCGGGACAGATGGCTACACCTTC
TRBV2	-	TRBJ2-3	TRBD2	CAFSRTSGGALSTDTQYF	TGTGCCTTCAGTCGCACTAGCGGGGGGGCACTCAGCACAGATACGCAGTATTTT
TRBV5-6	-	TRBJ2-7	-	CASSLMQGNHEQYF	TGTGCCAGCAGCTTGATGCAGGGAAACCACGAGCAGTACTTC
TRBV7-9	few	TRBJ2-1	-	CASTPPGQWEQFF	TGTGCCAGCACCCCTCCAGGACAATGGGAGCAGTTCTTC
TRBV3-1	-	TRBJ2-7	-	CASSQASTGVYEQYF	TGTGCCAGCAGCCAAGCCTCGACAGGAGTATACGAGCAGTACTTC
TRBV5-6	many	TRBJ2-2	-	CASSLLFEGVGTGELFF	TGTGCCAGCAGCTTGTTATTCGAGGGAGTAGGCACCGGGGAGCTGTTTTTT
TRBV20-1	few	TRBJ2-2	-	CSAREGGRDTGELFF	TGCAGTGCTAGAGAGGGGGGTAGGGATACCGGGGAGCTGTTTTTT
TRBV30	-	TRBJ2-2	-	CAWSVLVDTGELFF	TGTGCCTGGAGTGTACTAGTGGACACCGGGGAGCTGTTTTTT
TRBV5-6	many	TRBJ2-1	-	CASSTNGGRSYNEQFF	TGTGCCAGCAGCACCAACGGGGGTCGCTCCTACAATGAGCAGTTCTTC
TRBV27	-	TRBJ2-1	-	CASSGLAYNEQFF	TGTGCCAGCAGCGGACTGGCCTACAATGAGCAGTTCTTC
TRBV2	few	TRBJ2-3	TRBD2	CASSKREREDTQYF	TGTGCCAGCTCCAAGCGGGAGCGGGAAGATACGCAGTATTTT
TRBV5-1	many	TRBJ2-5	TRBD2	CASSLDAGRKETQYF	TGCGCCAGCAGCTTGGATGCCGGGAGGAAGGAGACCCAGTACTTC
TRBV20-1	many	TRBJ1-2	-	CSARDGSGNYGYTF	TGCAGTGCTAGAGATGGTTCAGGGAACTATGGCTACACCTTC
TRBV5-6	many	TRBJ1-5	-	CASSLIGTGGRGDQPQHF	TGTGCCAGCAGCTTGATCGGTACGGGGGGCAGAGGTGATCAGCCCCAGCATTTT
TRBV28	-	TRBJ1-4	-	CASSLGQRNEKLFF	TGTGCCAGCAGTCTCGGACAGCGGAATGAAAAACTGTTTTTT
TRBV6-4	many	TRBJ2-2	TRBD2	CASTKGTSGSLENTGELFF	TGTGCCAGCACAAAGGGGACTAGCGGGAGTCTGGAGAACACCGGGGAGCTGTTTTTT
TRBV29-1	-	TRBJ1-1	-	CSVVSGPEAFF	TGCAGCGTTGTCTCGGGACCTGAAGCTTTCTTT
TRBV25-1	-	TRBJ2-5	TRBD1	CASGPGQVRETQYF	TGTGCCAGCGGACCGGGACAGGTTAGAGAGACCCAGTACTTC
TRBV7-8	once	TRBJ2-3	TRBD2	CGSRPGTSGLYTEYF	TGTGGCAGCAGACCTGGGACTAGCGGGTTATATACGGAGTATTTT
TRBV11-2	few	TRBJ2-4	TRBD2	CASSDGTSGEGIQYF	TGTGCCAGCAGCGACGGGACTAGCGGGGAGGGCATTCAGTACTTC
TRBV5-1	many	TRBJ2-3	TRBD1	CASETRQGGDTQYF	TGCGCCAGCGAGACGAGACAGGGTGGAGATACGCAGTATTTT
TRBV4-3	-	TRBJ2-1	-	CASSQGQALGNEQFF	TGCGCCAGCAGCCAAGGACAAGCCCTGGGGAATGAGCAGTTCTTC
TRBV5-4	many	TRBJ1-1	-	CASSLEGLLNTEAFF	TGTGCCAGCAGCTTGGAAGGGCTATTGAACACTGAAGCTTTCTTT
TRBV3-1	-	TRBJ2-5	-	CASSHGPETQYF	TGTGCCAGCAGCCACGGACCGGAGACCCAGTACTTC
TRBV25-1	few	TRBJ1-6	-	CASSSAGSHYNSPLHF	TGTGCCAGCAGTTCAGCAGGGTCCCATTATAATTCACCCCTCCACTTT